These 18 T cell receptor beta chains came from one sample sequenced in a study of blood T cell repertoires in COVID-19. Sequencing used immunoSEQ multiplex PCR; TCRdb keeps in-frame clones, though not all of them. This table holds hundreds of thousands of clones, less than 90% found once. Source material: PBMCs or T cells enriched from blood (not recorded which). The origin of the receptors is a woman aged 55-69 years who had recovered from COVID-19.

The CDR3 DNA sequence: TGTGCCAGCAGCTTAGACCGCGGGGGGTACAATGAGCAGTTCTTC. Its translation: CASSLDRGGYNEQFF. The V gene is TRBV7-9, the J gene TRBJ2-1; 8 bases fit TRBD2. Trimming cost V 1 base and J 4 bases; bases outside gene matches: 3. CDR1 is SEHNR, CDR2 FQNEAQ, per germline (reference sequence). The CDR3 contains 15 residues.

This chain links TRBV11-3 with TRBJ2-7, with a tentative D call TRBD2 (7 bases). V was pared by 2 bases and J by 2 bases, with 13 bases between. The germline V gene has CDR1 SGHNT and CDR2 YENEEA. This CDR3 spans 15 amino acids. The CDR3 nucleotides read TGTGCCAGCAGCTTACAGTGGGGGGGCACCTACGAGCAGTACTTC. Protein product: CASSLQWGGTYEQYF.

Of note for this clone: This specimen includes other DNA sequences encoding the same CDR3. The chain joins TRBV6-5 to TRBJ2-7, with 9 bases that match TRBD1. V lost 0 bases, J lost 2 bases, and 2 bases stayed unmatched. Per germline, CDR1 MNHEY and CDR2 SVGAGI. The CDR3 runs 15 residues. CDR3 amino acids: CASSYSGTGTYEQYF. CDR3 coding DNA: TGTGCCAGCAGTTACTCTGGGACAGGGACCTACGAGCAGTACTTC.

This clone was seen once. The chain is built from TRBV7-2 and TRBJ2-1; 10 nucleotides match TRBD2. V lost 5 bases to trimming and J lost 0 bases; unmatched junction nucleotides: 1. The CDR3 loop spans 15 amino acids. Germline values: CDR1 SGHTA, CDR2 FQGNSA. CDR3 sequence (DNA): TGTGCCAGCAGCGCTAGCGGGGGCTCCTACAATGAGCAGTTCTTC. This sequence encodes CASSASGGSYNEQFF.

V usage is TRBV4-1 and J usage is TRBJ2-3; tentatively, D is TRBD2 (6 bases). Germline V gene sequence: CDR1 MGHRA, CDR2 YSYEKL. CDR3 length: 16 amino acids. Trimming took 1 base from V and 6 from J, leaving 17 bases between them. CDR3 bases: TGCGCCAGCAGCCAAGGGGCGGGACCCTCCGCTGATACGCAGTATTTT. Residues: CASSQGAGPSADTQYF.

The V and J genes are TRBV5-1 and TRBJ2-1, with D possibly TRBD1 on 6 matching bases. The CDR3 loop spans 16 amino acids. Between the trimmed V and J ends, which lost 6 bases and 0 bases, there was a span of 16 bases. Germline V gene sequence: CDR1 SGHRS, CDR2 YFSETQ. CDR3: CASMESSGASYNEQFF. The CDR3 coding sequence is TGCGCCAGCATGGAGTCGTCAGGGGCCTCCTACAATGAGCAGTTCTTC. The whole variable domain, remainder taken from reference TRBV5-1 and TRBJ2-1, is KAGVTQTPRYLIKTRGQQVTLSCSPISGHRSVSWYQQTPGQGLQFLFEYFSETQRNKGNFPGRFSGRQFSNSRSEMNVSTLELGDSALYLCASMESSGASYNEQFFGPGTRLTVL.

The chain carries TRBV5-1 and TRBJ1-1; D remains unclear. In germline, CDR1 is SGHRS, CDR2 YFSETQ. The CDR3 runs 17 residues. Trimming stripped 0 bases from V and 1 base from J, with 16 bases between. The CDR3 DNA is TGCGCCAGCAGCTTGGTTTACCGGGGAAAGCGGAACACTGAAGCTTTCTTT. This encodes CASSLVYRGKRNTEAFF.

V and J are TRBV3-1 (or the pseudogene TRBV3-2) and TRBJ1-6, with D possibly TRBD1 on 5 matching bases. The germline gives CDR1 LGHDT, CDR2 YNNKEL (reference sequence). CDR3 length equals 17 residues. V was trimmed by 1 base and J by 2 bases, leaving 12 bases between them. The CDR3 region is CASSQGSRETYNSPLHF. CDR3 nucleotide sequence: TGTGCCAGCAGCCAAGGATCCAGGGAAACCTATAATTCACCCCTCCACTTT.

The rearrangement links TRBV6-6 to TRBJ2-1; TRBD1 might be the D (6 bases). This CDR3 is 14 amino acids long. Germline CDR1 MNHNY, CDR2 SVGAGI (reference sequence). Trimming took off 8 bases at V and 7 bases at J, with 18 bases between the two ends. The CDR3 nucleotides read TGTGCCAGCTTCTTCGGGACATTTGGTAATGAGCAGTTCTTC. It is translated as CASFFGTFGNEQFF.

The CDR3 DNA sequence: TGTGCCAGCAGCTTCCACGGTAGCAATCAGCCCCAGCATTTT. Its translation: CASSFHGSNQPQHF. The chain is built from TRBV7-9 and TRBJ1-5; D is uncertain. The V and J ends lost 3 bases and 0 bases respectively, with 6 bases between them. The CDR3 spans 14 residues. The germline CDR1 and CDR2 sequences are SEHNR and FQNEAQ (reference sequence).

The rearrangement uses TRBV6-1 and TRBJ1-2; D remains ambiguous. Trimming pared 2 bases from V and 4 bases from J, leaving 14 bases between. The germline gives CDR1 MNHNS, CDR2 SASEGT. The CDR3 has 15 amino acids. As DNA, the CDR3 is TGTGCCAGCAGTGAAACCATCCCGGGTAGCTATGGCTACACCTTC. It specifies CASSETIPGSYGYTF.

This sequence joins TRBV19 and TRBJ1-2, with a possible D match to TRBD1 (5 bases). Trimming cost V 6 bases and J 5 bases, with 19 bases left between them. CDR3 size: 15 residues. CDR1 LNHDA and CDR2 SQIVND come from the germline V gene (reference sequence). The DNA of the CDR3 is TGTGCCAGTAGGTTTACAGGAACTTCATTGTATGGCTACACCTTC. Protein sequence: CASRFTGTSLYGYTF. Drawing the rest from reference TRBV19 and TRBJ1-2, the complete variable domain is DGGITQSPKYLFRKEGQNVTLSCEQNLNHDAMYWYRQDPGQGLRLIYYSQIVNDFQKGDIAEGYSVSREKKESFPLTVTSAQKNPTAFYLCASRFTGTSLYGYTFGSGTRLTVV.

The rearrangement links TRBV2 to TRBJ1-3, with D maybe TRBD1 (6 bases). The CDR3 extends over 15 amino acids. Germline V lookup: CDR1 SNHLY, CDR2 FYNNEI. Trimming took 5 bases from V and 0 from J, leaving 11 bases between them. CDR3 sequence: CASSPDRSSGNTIYF. CDR3 coding DNA: TGTGCCAGCAGTCCAGACAGGTCCTCTGGAAACACCATATATTTT.

The chain links TRBV4-1 to TRBJ2-1, with TRBD2 matching over 12 bases. V lost 2 bases, J lost 10 bases, and 6 bases stayed unmatched. The CDR3 is 15 residues long. Germline CDR1 reads MGHRA; CDR2 reads YSYEKL. For the CDR3, the DNA is TGCGCCAGCAGCCAATCAGGGACTAGCGGGTACGAGCAGTTCTTC. Encoded protein: CASSQSGTSGYEQFF.

This clone occurred once. The chain employs TRBV2 and TRBJ1-4; perhaps TRBD1 as D (6 bases). The germline V gene encodes CDR1 SNHLY and CDR2 FYNNEI. This CDR3 is built from 15 residues. Trimming left V 0 bases short and J 8 bases short, with 13 bases between. The CDR3 region has the DNA TGTGCCAGCAGTGAAGCGGGGGCGAAGCGGGAAAAACTGTTTTTT. It codes for CASSEAGAKREKLFF.

The J gene is TRBJ1-1, the V gene TRBV4-1, with 10 bases aligning to TRBD1. Unmatched junction bases numbered 9, after V lost 3 bases and J lost 5 bases. Germline-derived CDR1 and CDR2 are MGHRA and YSYEKL. The CDR3 extends over 16 amino acids. CDR3 nucleotide sequence: TGCGCCAGCAGCCATGTCCCGGGACAGGGGAGTACTGAAGCTTTCTTT. The encoded protein is CASSHVPGQGSTEAFF.

The V gene is TRBV7-9, the J gene TRBJ1-1; 7 positions agree with TRBD1. CDR1 is SEHNR, CDR2 FQNEAQ, per germline (reference sequence). The CDR3 runs 12 residues. The junction had 8 bases not matched to a gene; V was cut back by 5 bases and J by 11 bases. In DNA, the CDR3 is TGTGCCAGCAGCATCACAGGGGATGTGGCTTTCTTT. Its translation is CASSITGDVAFF.

V and J are TRBV4-1 and TRBJ1-3; 7 bases align to TRBD1. Germline V gene lookup returns CDR1 MGHRA and CDR2 YSYEKL. V shed 0 bases and J 2 bases; nucleotides not matched to a gene: 4. The CDR3 covers 16 residues. CDR3 region: CASSQEGGGAGNTIYF. As DNA, the CDR3 is TGCGCCAGCAGCCAAGAAGGAGGGGGCGCTGGAAACACCATATATTTT.